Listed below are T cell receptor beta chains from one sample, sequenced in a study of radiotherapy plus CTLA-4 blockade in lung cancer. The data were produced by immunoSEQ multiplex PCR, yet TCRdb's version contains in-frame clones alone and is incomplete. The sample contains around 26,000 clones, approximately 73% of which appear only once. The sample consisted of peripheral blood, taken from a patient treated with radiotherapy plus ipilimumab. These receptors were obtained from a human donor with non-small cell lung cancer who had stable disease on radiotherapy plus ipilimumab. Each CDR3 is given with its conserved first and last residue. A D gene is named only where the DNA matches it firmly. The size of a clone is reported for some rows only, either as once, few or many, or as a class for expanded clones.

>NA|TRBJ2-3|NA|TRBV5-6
CASSMIGGTDTQYF
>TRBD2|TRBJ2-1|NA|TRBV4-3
CASSRGTSGTYNEQFF
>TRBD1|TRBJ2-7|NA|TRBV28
CASSLVAIWGPKTGTYEQYF
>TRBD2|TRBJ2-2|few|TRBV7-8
CASSNSRLAGLGNTGELFF
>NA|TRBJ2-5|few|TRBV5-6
CASSVVAGSGETQYF
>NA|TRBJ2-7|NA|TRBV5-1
CASSLDRYYEQYF
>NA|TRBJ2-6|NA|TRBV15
CATSSGGYSGANVLTF
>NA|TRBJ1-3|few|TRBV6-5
CASSYSHSGNTIYF
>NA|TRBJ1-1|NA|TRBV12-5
CASGLGGPEAFF
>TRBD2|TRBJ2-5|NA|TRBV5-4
CASSPRAGGLQETQYF
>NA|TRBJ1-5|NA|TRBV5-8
CASSLGPFGQPQHF
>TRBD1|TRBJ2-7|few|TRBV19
CASSRDRAYEQYF
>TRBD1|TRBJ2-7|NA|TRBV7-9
CASSPKGAEQYF
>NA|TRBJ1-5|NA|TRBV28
CASSLLGHQPQHF
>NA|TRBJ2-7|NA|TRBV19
CASSSGTPRGEQYF
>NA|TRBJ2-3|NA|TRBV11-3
CASSFGRPGTDTQYF
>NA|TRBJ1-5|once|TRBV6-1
CASSEARGSNQPQHF
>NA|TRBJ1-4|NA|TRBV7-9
CASSNRLGDYNEKLFF
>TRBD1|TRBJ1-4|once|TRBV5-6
CASSLTGGRGNEKLFF
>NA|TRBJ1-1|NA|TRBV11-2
CASSLASGGLNTEAFF
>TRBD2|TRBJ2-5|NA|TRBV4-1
CASSQEGLTGTSLPHEETQYF
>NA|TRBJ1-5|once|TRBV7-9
CASSSDSYSNQPQHF
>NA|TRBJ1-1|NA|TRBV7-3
CASSSQGSSTEAFF
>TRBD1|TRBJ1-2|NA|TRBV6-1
CASSKPGQATYGYTF
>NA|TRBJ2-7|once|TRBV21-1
CASSKIPAWVEYF
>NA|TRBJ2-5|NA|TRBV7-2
CASSLGQAETQYF
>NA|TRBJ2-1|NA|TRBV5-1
CASSSGLPTGNEQFF
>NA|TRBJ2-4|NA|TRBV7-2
CASSLAPGEVPRNIQYF
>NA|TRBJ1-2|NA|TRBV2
CASSGTRLNYGYTF
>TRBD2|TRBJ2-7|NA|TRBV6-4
CASTAKREEVSYEQYF
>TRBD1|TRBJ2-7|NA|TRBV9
CASSATGSPSYEQYF
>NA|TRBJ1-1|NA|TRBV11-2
CASSPDPNTEAFF
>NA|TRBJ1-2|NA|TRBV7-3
CASSLTDTNYGYTF
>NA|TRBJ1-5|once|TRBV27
CASSLMVGSGQPQHF
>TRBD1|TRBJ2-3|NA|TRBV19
CASSIQGQGADTQYF
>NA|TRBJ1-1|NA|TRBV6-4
CASSDIGSGTEAFF
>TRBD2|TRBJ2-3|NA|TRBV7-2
CASSLGFGGSITDTQYF
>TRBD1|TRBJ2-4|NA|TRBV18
CASSTGVENIQYF
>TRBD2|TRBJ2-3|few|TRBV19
CASSINLAADTQYF
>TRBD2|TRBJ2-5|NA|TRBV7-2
CASSGAGVDETQYF
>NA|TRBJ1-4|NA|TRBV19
CASSIGGQAPGKLFF
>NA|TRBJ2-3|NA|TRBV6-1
CASSALGLDRGGTDTQYF
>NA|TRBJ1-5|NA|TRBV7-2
CASSVGGSNQPQHF
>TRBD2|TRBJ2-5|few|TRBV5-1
CARTRGGVSPETQYF
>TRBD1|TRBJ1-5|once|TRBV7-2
CASSENTGGLQPQHF
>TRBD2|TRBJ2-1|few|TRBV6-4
CASDLTSGTSGNNEQFF
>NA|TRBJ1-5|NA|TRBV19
CASTPAEQPQHF
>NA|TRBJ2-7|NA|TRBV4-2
CASSQGLSGHFYEQYF
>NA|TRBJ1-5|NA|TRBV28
CASSSSGSGNQPQHF
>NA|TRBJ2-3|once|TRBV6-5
CASNSGRSDTQYF
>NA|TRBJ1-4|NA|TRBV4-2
CASSGGTNEKLFF
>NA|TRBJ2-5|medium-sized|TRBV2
CASGLGGVVQKTQYF
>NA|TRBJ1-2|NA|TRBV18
CASSPRGDTANYGYTF
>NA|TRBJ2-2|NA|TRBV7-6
CASSFRDTLNTGELFF
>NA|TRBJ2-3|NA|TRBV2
CASSVAPRRADTQYF
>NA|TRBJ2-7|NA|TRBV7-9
CASSLGGWGTGYEQYF
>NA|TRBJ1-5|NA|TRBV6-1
CASSGAGFSNQPQHF
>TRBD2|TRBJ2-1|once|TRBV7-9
CASSPRLAGLNNEQFF
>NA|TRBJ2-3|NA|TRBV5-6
CASSDTLADTQYF
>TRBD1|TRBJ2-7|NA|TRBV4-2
CASSQVTGGAYEQYF